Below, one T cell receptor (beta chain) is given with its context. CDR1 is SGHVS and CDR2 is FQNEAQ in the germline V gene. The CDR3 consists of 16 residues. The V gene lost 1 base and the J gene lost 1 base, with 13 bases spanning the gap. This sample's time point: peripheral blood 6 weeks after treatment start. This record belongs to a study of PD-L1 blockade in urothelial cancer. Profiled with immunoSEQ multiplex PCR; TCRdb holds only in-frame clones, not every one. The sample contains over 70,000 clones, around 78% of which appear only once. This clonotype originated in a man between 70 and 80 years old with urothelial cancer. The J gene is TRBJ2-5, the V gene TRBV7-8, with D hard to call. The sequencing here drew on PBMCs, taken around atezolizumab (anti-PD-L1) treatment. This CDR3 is CASSLGFGVSQETQYF. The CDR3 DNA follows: TGTGCCAGCAGCTTAGGGTTCGGAGTCTCCCAAGAGACCCAGTACTTC.